This T cell receptor (beta chain) came from a study of T-cell reconstitution after alpha-beta-depleted transplantation in children. The study's findings and limits: Surviving recipient T cells and intrathymic progenitors accounted for some patients' high TCRbeta diversity at day 60. At the one-year point after transplant, T-cell counts and TCRbeta diversity were found to come mostly from T cells that had been newly produced.

The sample holds many counts of this clonotype. Its specificity is unknown. The authors prepared the TCRbeta library with unique molecular identifiers. TCRdb reprocessed the PCR reads via MiXCR and lists one record per CDR3 protein. The sample consists of over 150,000 distinct CDR3 sequences, around 7% of them appearing once. Sequenced here: PBMCs, sampled before TCRalphabeta/CD19-depleted stem cell transplant. The receptor's source is a boy younger than 10 with acute lymphoblastic leukemia, due to receive a stem cell transplant.

In DNA, the CDR3 is TGCAGCGTTGAAGGCCGCGGGGACAGGGTAGGCCACGAGCAGTACTTC. Amino acid sequence: CSVEGRGDRVGHEQYF. This sequence joins TRBV29-1 and TRBJ2-7, with 9 bases aligning to TRBD1. The V and J ends lost 1 base and 5 bases, in that order; junction bases with no gene match: 12. CDR1 is SQVTM and CDR2 is ANQGSEA in the germline V gene. CDR3 length equals 16 residues.